The subject of this entry is one T cell receptor beta chain. Germline assignment: CDR1 SGDLS and CDR2 YYNGEE. V dropped 0 bases and J dropped 4 bases, with 10 bases sitting between them. This CDR3 is built from 14 residues. This sample was included in a study of technical replicates of blood from four donors. Clones were read by immunoSEQ multiplex PCR, and TCRdb kept only the in-frame ones, dropping some. The sample includes approximately 52,000 clones, more than 70% of them seen just once. The TCR comes from a human donor in good health. Some clones in this sample may be carry-over from other donors' samples. V usage is TRBV9 and J usage is TRBJ2-5; TRBD2 might be the D (6 bases). Material for sequencing was PBMCs. The CDR3 loop is CASSVVPGVETQYF. CDR3 nucleotide sequence: TGTGCCAGCAGCGTAGTTCCGGGAGTAGAGACCCAGTACTTC.